This T cell receptor (beta chain) is from a study of T cell repertoires in cytomegalovirus infection. Study summary: It was the public TCR beta signatures that indicated both CMV infection and matching HLA type.

Study findings and constraints: Frequencies of public TCR beta families were cumulated, and this identified carriers of CMV plus the relevant HLA. The ex vivo response was dominated by HLA-C-restricted CMV-specific TCR beta clonotypes.

CDR3 size: 16 residues. V lost 2 bases and J 2 bases, leaving 14 bases between the germline ends. In germline, CDR1 is MNHNS, CDR2 SASEGT. TCRdb re-analysed the reads in MiXCR, keeping a single row per CDR3 protein. The table includes a few hundred thousand distinct CDR3 sequences, under 20% detected once. This clonotype occurred a few times. The antigen is unknown. The sample taken for sequencing was PBMCs. The clonotype comes from a human donor in good health (CMV status not recorded). Some clones in this sample may be carry-over from other donors' samples. The rearrangement uses TRBV6-1 and TRBJ2-3; possibly TRBD2 for D (6 bases). Written as DNA, the CDR3 is TGTGCCAGCAGTGAACATGCTAGCGAGATCACAGATACGCAGTATTTT. Protein product: CASSEHASEITDTQYF.